This paragraph reports one TCR beta chain. Reverse transcription of all isolated RNA meant that expressed TCRB transcripts were sequenced. Sequencing used immunoSEQ multiplex PCR; TCRdb keeps in-frame clones, though not all of them. The table records 970,000 or so clones, 15% to 20% of them present only once. The sample is drawn from a study of beta chain features in type 1 diabetes. This TCR derives from a woman between 18 and 30 years old in good health. Input material: naive CD4+ T cells from blood.

CDR3 sequence reads: CASSLAGPGSYEQYF. The DNA for the CDR3 is TGCGCCAGCAGCTTGGCGGGACCAGGCTCCTACGAGCAGTACTTC. V usage is TRBV5-1 and J usage is TRBJ2-7, with D perhaps given as TRBD1 or TRBD2 (5 bases each). This CDR3 spans 15 amino acids. Trimming stripped 0 bases from V and 0 bases from J, with 10 bases between. CDR1 SGHRS and CDR2 YFSETQ come from the germline V gene.